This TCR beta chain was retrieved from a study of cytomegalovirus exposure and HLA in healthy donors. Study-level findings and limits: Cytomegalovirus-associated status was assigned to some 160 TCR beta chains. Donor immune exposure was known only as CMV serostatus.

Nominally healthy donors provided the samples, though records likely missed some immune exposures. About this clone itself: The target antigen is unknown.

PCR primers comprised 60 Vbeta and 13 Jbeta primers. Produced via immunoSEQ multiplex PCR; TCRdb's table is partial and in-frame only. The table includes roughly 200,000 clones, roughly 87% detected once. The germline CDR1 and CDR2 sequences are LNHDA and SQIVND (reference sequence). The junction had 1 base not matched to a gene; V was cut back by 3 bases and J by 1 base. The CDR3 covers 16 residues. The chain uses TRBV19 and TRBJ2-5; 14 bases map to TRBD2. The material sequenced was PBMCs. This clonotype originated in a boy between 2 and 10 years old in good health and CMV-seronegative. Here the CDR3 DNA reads TGTGCCAGTAGTATTGGACTAGCGGGAGGCCAAGAGACCCAGTACTTC. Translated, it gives CASSIGLAGGQETQYF.